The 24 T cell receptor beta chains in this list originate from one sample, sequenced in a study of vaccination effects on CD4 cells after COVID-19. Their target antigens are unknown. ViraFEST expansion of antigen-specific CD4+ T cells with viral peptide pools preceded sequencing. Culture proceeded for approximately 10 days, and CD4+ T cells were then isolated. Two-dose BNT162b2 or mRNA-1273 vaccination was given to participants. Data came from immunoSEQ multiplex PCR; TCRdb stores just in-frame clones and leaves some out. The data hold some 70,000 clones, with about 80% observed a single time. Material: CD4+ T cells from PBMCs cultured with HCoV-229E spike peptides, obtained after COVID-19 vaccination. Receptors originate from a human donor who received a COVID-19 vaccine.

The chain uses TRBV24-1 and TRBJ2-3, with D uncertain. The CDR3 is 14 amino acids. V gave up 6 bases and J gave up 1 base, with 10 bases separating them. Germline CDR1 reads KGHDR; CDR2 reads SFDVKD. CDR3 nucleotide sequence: TGTGCCACCAGTTTTAGCTCGGGCACAGATACGCAGTATTTT. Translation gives CATSFSSGTDTQYF.

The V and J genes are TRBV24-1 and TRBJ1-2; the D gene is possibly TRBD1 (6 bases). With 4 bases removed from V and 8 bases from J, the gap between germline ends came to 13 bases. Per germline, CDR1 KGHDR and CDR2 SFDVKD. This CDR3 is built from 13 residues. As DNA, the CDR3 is TGTGCCACCAGTGACATGTCCAGGGGCGGCTACACCTTC. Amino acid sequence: CATSDMSRGGYTF.

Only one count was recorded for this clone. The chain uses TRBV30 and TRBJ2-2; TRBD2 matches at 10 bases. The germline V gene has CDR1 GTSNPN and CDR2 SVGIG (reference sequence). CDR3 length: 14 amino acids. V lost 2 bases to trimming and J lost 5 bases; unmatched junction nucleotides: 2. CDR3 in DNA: TGTGCCTGGAGTCCAGCGGGGGGGACCGGGGAGCTGTTTTTT. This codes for CAWSPAGGTGELFF.

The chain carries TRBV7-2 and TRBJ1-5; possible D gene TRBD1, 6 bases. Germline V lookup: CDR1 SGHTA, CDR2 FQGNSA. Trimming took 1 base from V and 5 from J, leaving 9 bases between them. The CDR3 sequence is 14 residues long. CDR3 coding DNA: TGTGCCAGCAGCTTAGTAGGGGGGGATCAGCCCCAGCATTTT. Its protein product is CASSLVGGDQPQHF.

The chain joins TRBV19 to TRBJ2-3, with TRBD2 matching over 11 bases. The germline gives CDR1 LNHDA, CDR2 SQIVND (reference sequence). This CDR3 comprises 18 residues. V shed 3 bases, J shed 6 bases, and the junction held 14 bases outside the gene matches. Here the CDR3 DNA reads TGTGCCAGTAGTATGGGTATGATAGCGGGGGGGACTAGGGATACGCAGTATTTT. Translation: CASSMGMIAGGTRDTQYF.

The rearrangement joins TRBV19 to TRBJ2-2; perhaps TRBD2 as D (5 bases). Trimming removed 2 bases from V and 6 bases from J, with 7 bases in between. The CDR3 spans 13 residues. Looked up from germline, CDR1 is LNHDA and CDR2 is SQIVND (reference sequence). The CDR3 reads CASSIQRAGELFF. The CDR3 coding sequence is TGTGCCAGTAGTATACAGAGGGCCGGGGAGCTGTTTTTT.

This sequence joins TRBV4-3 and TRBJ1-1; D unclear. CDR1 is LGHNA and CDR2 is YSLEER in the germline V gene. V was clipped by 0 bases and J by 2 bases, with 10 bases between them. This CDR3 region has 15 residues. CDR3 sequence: CASSQDHQSNTEAFF. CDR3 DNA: TGCGCCAGCAGCCAAGATCACCAGTCTAACACTGAAGCTTTCTTT.

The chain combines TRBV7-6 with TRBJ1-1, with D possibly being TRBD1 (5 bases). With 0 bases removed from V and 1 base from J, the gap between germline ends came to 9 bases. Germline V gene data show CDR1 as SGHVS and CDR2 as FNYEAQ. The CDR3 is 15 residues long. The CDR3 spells CASSLAGTANTEAFF. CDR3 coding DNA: TGTGCCAGCAGCTTAGCCGGGACGGCGAACACTGAAGCTTTCTTT.

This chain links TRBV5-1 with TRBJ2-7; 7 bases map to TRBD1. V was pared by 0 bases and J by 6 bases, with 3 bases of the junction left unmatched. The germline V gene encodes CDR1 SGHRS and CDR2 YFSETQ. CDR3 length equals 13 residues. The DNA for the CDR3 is TGCGCCAGCAGCTTGGGAGGGGGCGGCGAGCAGTACGTC. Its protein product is CASSLGGGGEQYV.

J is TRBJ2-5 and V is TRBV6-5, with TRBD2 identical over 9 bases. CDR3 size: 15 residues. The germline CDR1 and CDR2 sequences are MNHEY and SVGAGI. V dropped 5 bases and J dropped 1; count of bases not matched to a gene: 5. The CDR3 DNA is TGTGCCAGCAGTCGCCAGCGGGGGGCCCAAGAGACCCAGTACTTC. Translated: CASSRQRGAQETQYF.

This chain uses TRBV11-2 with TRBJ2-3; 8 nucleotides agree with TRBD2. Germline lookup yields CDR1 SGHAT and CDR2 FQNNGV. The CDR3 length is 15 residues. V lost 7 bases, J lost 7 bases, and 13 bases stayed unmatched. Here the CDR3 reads CASTGRAGGDNTQYF. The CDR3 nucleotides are TGTGCCAGCACGGGTAGGGCGGGGGGTGATAATACGCAGTATTTT.

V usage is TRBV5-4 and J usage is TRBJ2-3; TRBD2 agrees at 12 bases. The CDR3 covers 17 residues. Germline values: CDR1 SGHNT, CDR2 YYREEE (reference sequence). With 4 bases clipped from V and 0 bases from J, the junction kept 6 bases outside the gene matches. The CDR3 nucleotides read TGTGCCAGCAGCCACAGACTAGCGGGGGCTAGCACAGATACGCAGTATTTT. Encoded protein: CASSHRLAGASTDTQYF.

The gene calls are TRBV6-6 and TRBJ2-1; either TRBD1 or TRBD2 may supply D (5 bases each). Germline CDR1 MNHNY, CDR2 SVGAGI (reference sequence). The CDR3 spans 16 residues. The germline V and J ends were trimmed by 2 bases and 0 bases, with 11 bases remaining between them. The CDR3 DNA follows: TGTGCCAGCAGTTACGGGGGTTTTAGCTCCTACAATGAGCAGTTCTTC. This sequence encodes CASSYGGFSSYNEQFF.

Here the CDR3 reads CASSLFDRTGELFF. The CDR3 bases are TGTGCCAGCAGCTTGTTTGATCGGACCGGGGAGCTGTTTTTT. The genes are TRBV5-4 and TRBJ2-2; D gene unclear. Germline values: CDR1 SGHNT, CDR2 YYREEE (reference sequence). V was trimmed by 1 base and J by 5 bases, leaving 9 bases between them. The CDR3 consists of 14 residues.

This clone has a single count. CDR3 nucleotide sequence: TGTGCCAGCAGCCCCGGACTCGATGGGTACGAGCAGTACGTC. Translation: CASSPGLDGYEQYV. This chain links TRBV3-1 (or the pseudogene TRBV3-2) with TRBJ2-7, with D possibly TRBD2 on 5 matching bases. Germline values: CDR1 LGHDT, CDR2 YNNKEL (reference sequence). V dropped 4 bases and J dropped 4 bases, with 14 bases sitting between them. The CDR3 consists of 14 residues.

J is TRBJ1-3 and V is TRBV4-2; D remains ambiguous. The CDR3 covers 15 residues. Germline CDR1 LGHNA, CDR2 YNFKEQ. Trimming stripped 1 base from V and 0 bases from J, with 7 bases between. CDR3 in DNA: TGTGCCAGCAGCCAAGGGGGAACCTCTGGAAACACCATATATTTT. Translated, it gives CASSQGGTSGNTIYF.

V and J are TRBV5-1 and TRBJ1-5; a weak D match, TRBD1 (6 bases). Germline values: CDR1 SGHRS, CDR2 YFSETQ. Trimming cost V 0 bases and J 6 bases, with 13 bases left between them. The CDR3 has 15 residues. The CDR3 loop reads CASSLENRVGQPQHF. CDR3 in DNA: TGCGCCAGCAGCTTGGAAAACAGGGTTGGTCAGCCCCAGCATTTT.

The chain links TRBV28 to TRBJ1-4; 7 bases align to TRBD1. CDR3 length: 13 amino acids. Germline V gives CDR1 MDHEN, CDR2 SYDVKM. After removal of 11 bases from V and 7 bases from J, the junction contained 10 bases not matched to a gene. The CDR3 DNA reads TGTGCCGGAAAAAGACAGGGTACTGAAAAACTGTTTTTT. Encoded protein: CAGKRQGTEKLFF.

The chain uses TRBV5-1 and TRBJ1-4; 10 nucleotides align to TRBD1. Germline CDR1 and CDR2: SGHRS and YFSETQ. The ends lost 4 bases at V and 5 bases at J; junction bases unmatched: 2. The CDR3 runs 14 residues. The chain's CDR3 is CASSETGGNEKLFF. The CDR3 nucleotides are TGCGCCAGCAGCGAGACAGGGGGCAATGAAAAACTGTTTTTT.

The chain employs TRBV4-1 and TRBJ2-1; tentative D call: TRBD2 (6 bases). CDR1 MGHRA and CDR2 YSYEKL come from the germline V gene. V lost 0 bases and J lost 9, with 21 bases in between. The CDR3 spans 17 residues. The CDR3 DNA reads TGCGCCAGCAGCCAAGAGGGCGGGGTACGGAGGGTGGGTGAGCAGTTCTTC. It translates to CASSQEGGVRRVGEQFF.

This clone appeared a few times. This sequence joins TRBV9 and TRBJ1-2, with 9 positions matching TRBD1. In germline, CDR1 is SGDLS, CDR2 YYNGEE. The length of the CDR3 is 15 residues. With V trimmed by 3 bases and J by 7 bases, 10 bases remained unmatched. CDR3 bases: TGTGCCAGCAGCGCCGGGACAGGGTCTCAGGCTGGCTACACCTTC. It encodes CASSAGTGSQAGYTF.

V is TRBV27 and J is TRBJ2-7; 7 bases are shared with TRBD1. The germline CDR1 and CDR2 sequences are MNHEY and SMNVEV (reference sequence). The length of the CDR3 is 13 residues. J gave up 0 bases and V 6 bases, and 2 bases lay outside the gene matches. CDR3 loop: CASRRTGSYEQYV. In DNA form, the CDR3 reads TGTGCCAGCAGGAGGACAGGCTCCTACGAGCAGTACGTC.

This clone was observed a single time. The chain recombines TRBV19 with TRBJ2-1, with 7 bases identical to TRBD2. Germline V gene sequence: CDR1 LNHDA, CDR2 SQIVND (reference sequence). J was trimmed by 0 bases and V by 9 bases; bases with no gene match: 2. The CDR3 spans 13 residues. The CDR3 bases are TGTGCCAGCGGGGACTACTCCTACAATGAGCAGTTCTTC. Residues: CASGDYSYNEQFF.

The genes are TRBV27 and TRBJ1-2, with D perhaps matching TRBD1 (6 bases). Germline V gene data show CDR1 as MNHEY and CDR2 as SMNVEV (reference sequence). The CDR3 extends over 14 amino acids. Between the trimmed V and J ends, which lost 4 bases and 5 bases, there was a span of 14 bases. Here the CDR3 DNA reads TGTGCCAGCAGTTCCTGGGGGCAGGGATATGGCTACACCTTC. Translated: CASSSWGQGYGYTF.